The entry below describes one T cell receptor (beta chain). 13 Jbeta primers and 60 Vbeta primers were used for the PCR. Profiled with immunoSEQ multiplex PCR; TCRdb holds only in-frame clones, not every one. The sample has over 100,000 clones, about 70% seen once. V was clipped by 2 bases and J by 4 bases; unmatched bases: 9. The germline CDR1 and CDR2 sequences are SGHNT and YYREEE (reference sequence). The CDR3 runs to 17 residues. This specimen comes from a study of cytomegalovirus exposure and HLA in healthy donors. V usage is TRBV5-4 and J usage is TRBJ1-1; 12 nucleotides line up with TRBD1. The source of this sequence is a man aged 30 to 39 in good health and CMV-seropositive. Sequencing was performed on PBMCs. CDR3 nucleotides: TGTGCCAGCAGCTTTAACCCGGGACAGGGGGCGCCCACTGAAGCTTTCTTT. Its protein is CASSFNPGQGAPTEAFF. Filled out from reference TRBV5-4 and TRBJ1-1, the complete variable domain reads ETGVTQSPTHLIKTRGQQVTLRCSSQSGHNTVSWYQQALGQGPQFIFQYYREEENGRGNFPPRFSGLQFPNYSSELNVNALELDDSALYLCASSFNPGQGAPTEAFFGQGTRLTVV.